Following are 32 T cell receptor beta chains from one sample sequenced in a study of radiotherapy plus CTLA-4 blockade in lung cancer. Profiling relied on immunoSEQ multiplex PCR, and the TCRdb table lists in-frame clones only, not all of them. The sample gives over 100,000 clones, more than 65% of which show up once; roughly 3.5% is in the top ten. The sample in question was peripheral blood, obtained from a patient treated with radiotherapy plus ipilimumab. These receptors were collected from a human donor with non-small cell lung cancer that progressed on radiotherapy plus ipilimumab. Some clones in this sample may be carry-over from other donors' samples.

The CDR3: CASSSTGMTRNQETQYF. The DNA of the CDR3 is TGTGCCAGCAGTTCGACAGGTATGACACGGAACCAAGAGACCCAGTACTTC. The V gene is TRBV5-4, the J gene TRBJ2-5; possibly TRBD1 for D (6 bases). The germline V and J ends were trimmed by 5 bases and 0 bases, with 20 bases remaining between them. The CDR3 length is 17 residues. Germline V gives CDR1 SGHNT, CDR2 YYREEE (reference sequence).

The chain recombines TRBV12-5 with TRBJ1-5; the match to TRBD1 covers 8 bases. V was clipped by 7 bases and J by 0 bases; unmatched bases: 5. The CDR3 loop spans 15 amino acids. CDR1 is LGHNT and CDR2 is FRNRAP in the germline V gene. The DNA for the CDR3 is TGTGCTAGTGCCCGGGACAGGACTAGCAATCAGCCCCAGCATTTT. It codes for CASARDRTSNQPQHF.

This chain uses TRBV9 with TRBJ2-7; 7 bases map to TRBD1. The V segment lost 3 bases and the J segment 3 bases; nucleotides outside the gene matches: 6. The CDR3 sequence is 14 residues long. The germline CDR1 and CDR2 sequences are SGDLS and YYNGEE. The CDR3 coding sequence is TGTGCCAGCAGCGGCCGGGACAGCCTCTACGAGCAGTACTTC. Protein sequence: CASSGRDSLYEQYF.

V usage is TRBV27 and J usage is TRBJ2-1; D not certain. Germline V CDR1 and CDR2: MNHEY, SMNVEV (reference sequence). V dropped 7 bases and J dropped 0 bases, with 1 base sitting between them. The CDR3 runs to 11 residues. This CDR3 reads CASISYNEQFF. The CDR3 nucleotides are TGTGCCAGCATCTCCTACAATGAGCAGTTCTTC.

This sequence joins TRBV27 and TRBJ2-7; TRBD1 agrees at 8 bases. CDR3 length: 17 residues. CDR1 is MNHEY, CDR2 SMNVEV, per germline (reference sequence). Germline trimming cut 5 bases from V and 2 bases from J; bases unmatched to any gene: 14. The CDR3 DNA follows: TGTGCCAGCAGTCCGGGGTGGGGACAGGCCGTTACCTACGAGCAGTACTTC. The encoded protein is CASSPGWGQAVTYEQYF.

V is TRBV5-4 and J is TRBJ1-1, with 12 bases matching TRBD1. This CDR3 comprises 16 residues. The V segment lost 1 base and the J segment 2 bases; nucleotides outside the gene matches: 3. The germline gives CDR1 SGHNT, CDR2 YYREEE (reference sequence). CDR3 DNA: TGTGCCAGCAGCTTGCGGGACAGGGGGCGTAACACTGAAGCTTTCTTT. Amino acid sequence: CASSLRDRGRNTEAFF.

The chain carries TRBV4-2 and TRBJ2-3; the match to TRBD2 covers 13 bases. CDR3 length: 17 amino acids. Trimming at V came to 2 bases and at J to 0 bases, leaving 2 bases not matched to a gene. The V gene's germline CDR1 is LGHNA and CDR2 YNFKEQ. This chain's CDR3 is CASSQPTSGGSTDTQYF. For the CDR3, the DNA is TGTGCCAGCAGCCAACCGACTAGCGGGGGGAGCACAGATACGCAGTATTTT.

Comment on this clone: The junction shows a germline mismatch at one end, possibly a read error. The chain links TRBV23-1 to TRBJ1-1; no definite D call. TRBV23-1 is given ORF status, its function remaining uncertain. CDR3 size: 14 residues. CDR3 sequence (DNA): TGCGCCAGCACTCAAGAAACAGAGAACACTGAAGCTTTCTTT. This sequence encodes CASTQETENTEAFF.

J is TRBJ2-2 and V is TRBV5-1; D possibly corresponds to TRBD2 (7 bases). CDR3 length equals 16 residues. Trimming cost V 4 bases and J 7 bases, with 20 bases left between them. CDR1 is SGHRS, CDR2 YFSETQ, per germline. This CDR3 reads CASSVPGGRRDGELFF. In nucleotides, the CDR3 is TGCGCCAGCAGCGTCCCCGGGGGGCGCAGGGACGGGGAGCTGTTTTTT.

This clone showed up just a few times. V gene TRBV6-1 combines with J gene TRBJ1-2, with TRBD1 as a possible D gene (5 bases). The germline CDR1 and CDR2 sequences are MNHNS and SASEGT. CDR3 length: 14 residues. The germline V and J ends were trimmed by 1 base and 5 bases, with 11 bases remaining between them. The CDR3 DNA reads as TGTGCCAGCAGTGAAGGGGGCAGCAGTTATGGCTACACCTTC. Its translation: CASSEGGSSYGYTF.

This clone appeared once. The chain couples TRBV11-2 to TRBJ1-2, with D maybe TRBD1 (6 bases). Trimming left V 7 bases short and J 8 bases short, with 23 bases between. CDR1 SGHAT and CDR2 FQNNGV come from the germline V gene. The CDR3 is made up of 15 amino acids. The CDR3 sequence: CASTALAGAIGGYTF. The CDR3 region has the DNA TGTGCCAGCACCGCCCTTGCGGGGGCAATAGGAGGCTACACCTTC.

This clone was found once. The genes are TRBV5-1 and TRBJ2-7; TRBD1 might be the D (6 bases). The CDR3 runs 14 residues. V lost 0 bases, J lost 4 bases, and 11 bases lay in between. Germline V gene lookup returns CDR1 SGHRS and CDR2 YFSETQ. The CDR3 DNA is TGCGCCAGCAGCTTGGGGACAGAGTCGTACGAGCAGTACTTC. It encodes CASSLGTESYEQYF.

This chain uses TRBV27 with TRBJ2-6, with 9 bases aligning to TRBD1. The CDR3 contains 18 residues. With 6 bases clipped from V and 7 bases from J, the junction kept 16 bases outside the gene matches. Looked up from germline, CDR1 is MNHEY and CDR2 is SMNVEV (reference sequence). CDR3 sequence: CASSTSRDRVGIANVLTF. In nucleotides, the CDR3 is TGTGCCAGCAGCACCTCCCGGGACAGGGTCGGGATAGCCAACGTCCTGACTTTC.

This sequence joins TRBV7-2 and TRBJ1-2, with TRBD1 matching 8 bases. Germline assignment: CDR1 SGHTA and CDR2 FQGNSA. The V segment lost 5 bases and the J segment 4 bases; nucleotides outside the gene matches: 15. The CDR3 sequence is 17 residues long. The CDR3 bases are TGTGCCAGCAGCCTTACTCGAACACAGGGGGATAGCTATGGCTACACCTTC. Translating gives CASSLTRTQGDSYGYTF. The whole variable domain, remainder taken from reference TRBV7-2 and TRBJ1-2, is GAGVSQSPSNKVTEKGKDVELRCDPISGHTALYWYRQSLGQGLEFLIYFQGNSAPDKSGLPSDRFSAERTGGSVSTLTIQRTQQEDSAVYLCASSLTRTQGDSYGYTFGSGTRLTVV.

The V and J genes are TRBV13 and TRBJ1-6; the D gene is possibly TRBD1 (6 bases). The CDR3 length is 14 residues. Germline V CDR1 and CDR2: PRHDT, FYEKMQ (reference sequence). Trimming stripped 5 bases from V and 7 bases from J, with 12 bases between. CDR3 residues: CASSRGGRNSPLHF. CDR3 coding DNA: TGTGCCAGCAGCAGGGGGGGTAGGAATTCACCCCTCCACTTT.

The V and J genes are TRBV5-1 and TRBJ1-4, with D unresolved. The germline V gene encodes CDR1 SGHRS and CDR2 YFSETQ. This CDR3 region has 12 residues. Deletions cut 5 bases from V and 4 bases from J, with 6 bases between. CDR3 region: CASRSRNEKLFF. In DNA form, the CDR3 reads TGCGCCAGCAGATCCCGTAATGAAAAACTGTTTTTT.

The genes are TRBV4-2 and TRBJ1-4; no definite D call. Germline V gene lookup returns CDR1 LGHNA and CDR2 YNFKEQ. There are 15 residues in the CDR3. V was pared by 6 bases and J by 4 bases, with 15 bases between. The CDR3 sequence: CASRFSRAVNEKLFF. CDR3 nucleotide sequence: TGTGCCAGCAGATTCAGCCGGGCGGTTAATGAAAAACTGTTTTTT.

In this sample, this clone turned up a few times. The chain has TRBV6-4 and TRBJ2-7; 9 nucleotides line up with TRBD1. The germline V gene encodes CDR1 MRHNA and CDR2 SNTAGT. The V gene end was trimmed by 8 bases and the J gene end by 3 bases; junction bases not matched to a gene: 11. This CDR3 is built from 15 residues. The CDR3 nucleotides are TGTGCCAGCGCACCGGGACAGGGTATGATCTACGAGCAGTACTTC. It specifies CASAPGQGMIYEQYF.

This sequence joins TRBV4-3 and TRBJ2-1; 7 bases map to TRBD1. CDR1 and CDR2 from the germline V gene are LGHNA and YSLEER. This CDR3 region has 15 residues. V lost 4 bases and J lost 4; bases outside the gene matches: 7. CDR3 sequence reads: CASSRGQVGYNEQFF. The DNA of the CDR3 is TGCGCCAGCAGCCGAGGACAGGTTGGATACAATGAGCAGTTCTTC.

This chain links TRBV5-6 with TRBJ1-5; 8 bases match TRBD1. Germline CDR1 and CDR2: SGHDT and YYEEEE. V dropped 3 bases and J dropped 5; count of bases not matched to a gene: 7. This CDR3 is built from 15 residues. CDR3 coding DNA: TGTGCCAGCAGCTGGACAGGGCTTCTCGATCAGCCCCAGCATTTT. This translates into CASSWTGLLDQPQHF. Combining the CDR3 with reference TRBV5-6 and TRBJ1-5 gives the whole variable domain DAGVTQSPTHLIKTRGQQVTLRCSPKSGHDTVSWYQQALGQGPQFIFQYYEEEERQRGNFPDRFSGHQFPNYSSELNVNALLLGDSALYLCASSWTGLLDQPQHFGDGTRLSIL.

This sequence joins TRBV10-3 and TRBJ2-2, with 13 bases that match TRBD2. The V gene's germline CDR1 is ENHRY and CDR2 SYGVKD. The CDR3 covers 16 residues. J lost 4 bases, V lost 6 bases, and 5 bases had no gene match. CDR3 coding DNA: TGTGCCATCAGCGGGACTAGCGGGACCCCCACCGGGGAGCTGTTTTTT. This translates into CAISGTSGTPTGELFF.

This chain links TRBV6-1 with TRBJ2-3; 11 bases are shared with TRBD2. The germline V gene has CDR1 MNHNS and CDR2 SASEGT. V was pared by 10 bases and J by 1 base, with 7 bases of the junction left unmatched. CDR3 length equals 15 residues. The CDR3 here is CATCSGGAGTDTQYF. The CDR3 DNA sequence: TGTGCCACCTGTAGCGGGGGGGCGGGCACAGATACGCAGTATTTT.

This clone was seen a single time. The rearrangement links TRBV19 to TRBJ2-3; no clear D. The CDR3 contains 13 residues. The V end lost 7 bases, the J end lost 4 bases, and 12 bases lay between the germline ends. The germline CDR1 and CDR2 sequences are LNHDA and SQIVND (reference sequence). CDR3 in amino acids: CASTFRASDTQYF. For the CDR3, the DNA is TGTGCCAGTACTTTCCGGGCCTCAGATACGCAGTATTTT.

V gene TRBV2 combines with J gene TRBJ1-5, with 9 bases identical to TRBD1. The CDR3 loop spans 13 amino acids. V was clipped by 7 bases and J by 11 bases; unmatched bases: 9. CDR1 and CDR2 (germline): SNHLY, FYNNEI. The CDR3 here is CASNTGGHLSQHF. Written as DNA, the CDR3 is TGTGCCAGCAATACAGGGGGCCACTTGTCCCAGCATTTT.

The chain carries TRBV27 and TRBJ1-5, with TRBD1 matching over 7 bases. Germline CDR1 and CDR2: MNHEY and SMNVEV (reference sequence). CDR3 length: 18 amino acids. Trimming at V came to 4 bases and at J to 0 bases, leaving 12 bases not matched to a gene. As DNA, the CDR3 is TGTGCCAGCAGTTCCCGAGGGGACAGTCCGTATAGCAATCAGCCCCAGCATTTT. Translated, it gives CASSSRGDSPYSNQPQHF.

This clone appeared once. J is TRBJ1-1 and V is TRBV5-4; D is unclear. The CDR3 loop spans 14 amino acids. The germline gives CDR1 SGHNT, CDR2 YYREEE (reference sequence). The V end was cut by 3 bases, the J end by 1 base, with 10 bases between. The DNA for the CDR3 is TGTGCCAGCAGCTACCGGGCTTCGAACACTGAAGCTTTCTTT. Residues: CASSYRASNTEAFF.

In its sample, this clone was seen many times. The sample carries other DNA sequences with the same CDR3. The J gene is TRBJ2-7, the V gene TRBV28; no clear D. The V end lost 3 bases, the J end lost 3 bases, and 6 bases lay between the germline ends. The CDR3 contains 12 residues. CDR1 is MDHEN, CDR2 SYDVKM, per germline. The CDR3 sequence: CASSFQNYEQYF. In nucleotides, the CDR3 is TGTGCCAGCAGTTTTCAGAACTACGAGCAGTACTTC.

This chain uses TRBV28 with TRBJ2-3; 8 bases are shared with TRBD2. Trimming removed 6 bases from V and 3 bases from J; junction bases left unmatched: 5. The germline CDR1 and CDR2 sequences are MDHEN and SYDVKM. The CDR3 contains 14 residues. CDR3 nucleotide sequence: TGTGCCAGCAGAAACGGGGGGGCAACAGATACGCAGTATTTT. Residues: CASRNGGATDTQYF.

The chain uses TRBV2 and TRBJ2-3; unclear D gene. The CDR3 sequence is 14 residues long. Trimming cost V 5 bases and J 0 bases, with 9 bases left between them. Germline CDR1 and CDR2: SNHLY and FYNNEI. The CDR3 DNA follows: TGTGCCAGCAGTCGACACCAGAGCACAGATACGCAGTATTTT. Its translation is CASSRHQSTDTQYF. The complete variable domain, with remaining parts taken from reference TRBV2 and TRBJ2-3, reads EPEVTQTPSHQVTQMGQEVILRCVPISNHLYFYWYRQILGQKVEFLVSFYNNEISEKSEIFDDQFSVERPDGSNFTLKIRSTKLEDSAMYFCASSRHQSTDTQYFGPGTRLTVL.

The J gene is TRBJ2-7, the V gene TRBV4-3; TRBD1 is a possible D gene (5 bases). Trimming removed 4 bases at V and 3 bases at J, with 16 bases between. This CDR3 contains 15 residues. Germline loops: CDR1 LGHNA, CDR2 YSLEER. For the CDR3, the DNA is TGCGCCAGCAGCCGTTACGGGCAGGGAAACTACGAGCAGTACTTC. Translating it yields CASSRYGQGNYEQYF.

This clone has a single count. This chain joins TRBV5-4 and TRBJ2-7; no definite D call. The CDR3 has 13 amino acids. Deletions cut 3 bases from V and 4 bases from J, with 11 bases between. Germline CDR1 reads SGHNT; CDR2 reads YYREEE (reference sequence). The CDR3: CASSSPANYEQYF. The CDR3 region has the DNA TGTGCCAGCAGCTCGCCGGCCAATTACGAGCAGTACTTC.

The chain couples TRBV4-1 to TRBJ1-4, with D uncertain. Germline V CDR1 and CDR2: MGHRA, YSYEKL. CDR3 length: 13 amino acids. V dropped 7 bases and J dropped 0 bases, with 6 bases sitting between them. The CDR3 is CASTHATNEKLFF. The DNA for the CDR3 is TGCGCCAGCACTCATGCAACTAATGAAAAACTGTTTTTT.